The T cell receptor beta chain described here comes from a study of cytomegalovirus exposure and HLA in healthy donors. Points from the study as a whole: TCR beta chain V- and J-gene trimming was linked, in a later analysis, to a missense variant in DCLRE1C.

Details on this clone: Its antigen remains unidentified.

At sampling all donors were nominally healthy, likely with unrecorded immune exposures. Vbeta (60) and Jbeta (13) primers were used in the PCR. Generated by immunoSEQ multiplex PCR, the TCRdb table keeps only in-frame clones and is missing some. The table records some 90,000 clones, roughly 77% of them present only once. Sequenced material: PBMCs. The receptor was derived from a human donor in good health.

This chain's CDR3 is CASLEGAGGSSYNEQFF. DNA for the CDR3: TGTGCCAGCCTCGAGGGCGCCGGCGGGAGTTCCTACAATGAGCAGTTCTTC. V is TRBV27 and J is TRBJ2-1, with 7 bases fitting TRBD2. Per germline, CDR1 MNHEY and CDR2 SMNVEV (reference sequence). The V segment lost 8 bases and the J segment 1 base; nucleotides outside the gene matches: 14. The CDR3 loop spans 17 amino acids.